The rows below give T cell receptor beta chains drawn from one sample of a study of T cell responses to AZD1222 COVID-19 vaccine. Assay used: immunoSEQ multiplex PCR; TCRdb lists only in-frame clones, some missing. The sample includes roughly 130,000 clones, approximately 90% of them seen just once. This specimen consisted of peripheral blood, obtained on day 0 of AZD1222 vaccination. These receptors were taken from an adult in good health. CDR3s include the opening cysteine and the closing phenylalanine or tryptophan. D genes are given only for firm matches. Clone size is given for some rows only: seen once, a few or many times, or a class if the clone is expanded.

D | J | size | V | CDR3 | DNA
NA | TRBJ1-1 | once | TRBV7-9 | CASSFDSNTEAFF | TGTGCCAGCAGCTTTGACTCAAACACTGAAGCTTTCTTT
NA | TRBJ2-7 | NA | TRBV4-1 | CASSQDPSTAYEQYF | TGCGCCAGCAGCCAAGATCCCTCGACAGCTTACGAGCAGTACTTC
TRBD1 | TRBJ2-1 | NA | TRBV3-1/TRBV3-2 | CASSRQGASGEQFF | TGTGCCAGCAGCCGACAGGGGGCTTCTGGTGAGCAGTTCTTC
NA | TRBJ1-2 | NA | TRBV2 | CASSEDGYGYTF | TGTGCCAGCAGTGAAGATGGCTATGGCTACACCTTC
TRBD2 | TRBJ2-1 | NA | TRBV18 | CASSSGSGSYNEQFF | TGTGCCAGCTCTAGCGGGAGTGGCTCCTACAATGAGCAGTTCTTC
NA | TRBJ2-3 | NA | TRBV5-5 | CASSLTGVLATDTQYF | TGTGCCAGCAGTTTAACAGGGGTTCTAGCGACAGATACGCAGTATTTT
TRBD1 | TRBJ2-7 | few | TRBV28 | CATRQGSVPYEQYF | TGTGCCACCCGACAGGGAAGTGTCCCCTACGAGCAGTACTTC
NA | TRBJ1-2 | NA | TRBV19 | CASRVAGTDGYTF | TGTGCCAGCAGGGTGGCGGGGACTGATGGCTACACCTTC
NA | TRBJ1-6 | NA | TRBV18 | CASSPPGMNNSPLHF | TGTGCCAGCTCACCACCAGGGATGAATAATTCACCCCTCCACTTT
NA | TRBJ1-5 | NA | TRBV6-5 | CASRSNDQPQHF | TGTGCCAGCAGAAGCAATGATCAGCCCCAGCATTTT
NA | TRBJ1-5 | NA | TRBV6-2/TRBV6-3 | CASSLFGNQPQHF | TGTGCCAGCAGCCTCTTTGGCAATCAGCCCCAGCATTTT
NA | TRBJ2-2 | NA | TRBV11-3 | CASNKFLANTGELFF | TGTGCCAGCAACAAATTTCTAGCGAACACCGGGGAGCTGTTTTTT
NA | TRBJ1-1 | NA | TRBV7-2 | CASSLGTLNTEAFF | TGTGCCAGCAGCTTAGGGACACTGAACACTGAAGCTTTCTTT
NA | TRBJ2-1 | NA | TRBV28 | CASSFGPNEQFF | TGTGCCAGCAGTTTCGGTCCCAATGAGCAGTTCTTC
TRBD2 | TRBJ2-3 | once | TRBV5-1 | CASSLGNPGLAGDTQYF | TGCGCCAGCAGCTTGGGAAACCCGGGACTAGCGGGAGATACGCAGTATTTT
NA | TRBJ1-2 | NA | TRBV7-3 | CASSFTGRGDYTF | TGTGCCAGCAGTTTTACAGGCCGAGGCGACTACACCTTC
NA | TRBJ2-7 | NA | TRBV7-2 | CASSLERHSYEQYF | TGTGCCAGCAGCTTAGAACGGCACAGCTACGAGCAGTACTTC
NA | TRBJ1-1 | NA | TRBV29-1 | CSVFTEGLNTEAFF | TGCAGCGTTTTTACGGAGGGCTTGAACACTGAAGCTTTCTTT
TRBD2 | TRBJ2-7 | NA | TRBV2 | CASKREAYEQYF | TGTGCCAGCAAACGGGAGGCCTACGAGCAGTACTTC
TRBD1 | TRBJ1-1 | NA | TRBV4-1 | CATRGPLRNTEAFF | TGCGCCACGAGGGGGCCTTTACGGAACACTGAAGCTTTCTTT
NA | TRBJ2-5 | NA | TRBV7-2 | CASSWGRGSGVTQYF | TGTGCCAGCAGCTGGGGCAGGGGTTCCGGGGTGACCCAGTACTTC
NA | TRBJ2-1 | NA | TRBV27 | CASSLIAGAYSYNEQFF | TGTGCCAGCAGTTTAATTGCGGGGGCCTACTCCTACAATGAGCAGTTCTTC
TRBD1 | TRBJ1-2 | few | TRBV4-1 | CASTRPGQLFYGYTF | TGCGCCAGCACCAGACCGGGACAGCTATTCTATGGCTACACCTTC
NA | TRBJ2-1 | NA | TRBV28 | CASSFGRTNNEQFF | TGTGCCAGCAGTTTTGGGCGGACGAACAATGAGCAGTTCTTC
NA | TRBJ1-3 | NA | TRBV10-3 | CAISESGLSGNTIYF | TGTGCCATCAGTGAGTCGGGGCTTTCTGGAAACACCATATATTTT